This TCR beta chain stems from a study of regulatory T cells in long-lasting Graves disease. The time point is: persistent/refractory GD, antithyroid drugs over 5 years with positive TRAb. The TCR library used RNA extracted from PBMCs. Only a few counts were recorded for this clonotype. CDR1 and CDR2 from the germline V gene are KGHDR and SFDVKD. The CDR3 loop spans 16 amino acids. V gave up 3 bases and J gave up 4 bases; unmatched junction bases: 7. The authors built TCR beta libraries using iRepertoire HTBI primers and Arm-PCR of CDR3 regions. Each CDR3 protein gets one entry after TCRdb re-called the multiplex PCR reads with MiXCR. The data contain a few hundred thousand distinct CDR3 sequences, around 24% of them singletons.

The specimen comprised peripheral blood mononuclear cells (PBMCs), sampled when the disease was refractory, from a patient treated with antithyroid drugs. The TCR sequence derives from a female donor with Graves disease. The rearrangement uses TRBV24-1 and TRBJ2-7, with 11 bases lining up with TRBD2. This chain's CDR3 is CATSDAGTSGKYEQYF. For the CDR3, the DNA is TGTGCCACCAGTGATGCCGGGACTAGCGGAAAGTACGAGCAGTACTTC.